Shown below are 3 T cell receptor beta chains from a single sample sequenced in a study of CD8 T cells in Susac syndrome. The RNA input was roughly 0.45 to 1 ug, and it was reverse transcribed with random hexamers. TCRdb reprocessed the immunoSEQ multiplex PCR reads with MiXCR, giving one entry per CDR3 protein. The sample includes some 120,000 distinct CDR3 sequences, under 95% of them seen just once. Sequencing was performed on CD8+ T cells from PBMCs. The origin of the receptors is a human donor in good health.

In nucleotides, the CDR3 is TGTGCCAGCAGCCCTGCAGATAGCAATCAGCCCCAGCATTTT. Amino acid sequence: CASSPADSNQPQHF. The chain recombines TRBV21-1 with TRBJ1-5. TRBV21-1 is termed a pseudogene. The CDR3 is 14 amino acids.

J is TRBJ2-7 and V is TRBV4-3; D call uncertain. Germline V gene data show CDR1 as LGHNA and CDR2 as YSLEER. The CDR3 length is 13 residues. The V and J ends lost 0 bases and 2 bases respectively, with 5 bases between them. This CDR3 is CASSQEAPYEQYF. CDR3 sequence (DNA): TGCGCCAGCAGCCAAGAGGCGCCCTACGAGCAGTACTTC.

This clonotype has just a few counts. The junction does not match germline at one end; this may be a read error. The chain combines TRBV29-1 with TRBJ1-6, with unresolved D. Germline V gene lookup returns CDR1 SQVTM and CDR2 ANQGSEA. The CDR3 consists of 14 residues. The CDR3 bases are TGCAGCGTTAAAGGAAGCTCCTATAATTCTCCCCTCCACTTT. This encodes CSVKGSSYNSPLHF.